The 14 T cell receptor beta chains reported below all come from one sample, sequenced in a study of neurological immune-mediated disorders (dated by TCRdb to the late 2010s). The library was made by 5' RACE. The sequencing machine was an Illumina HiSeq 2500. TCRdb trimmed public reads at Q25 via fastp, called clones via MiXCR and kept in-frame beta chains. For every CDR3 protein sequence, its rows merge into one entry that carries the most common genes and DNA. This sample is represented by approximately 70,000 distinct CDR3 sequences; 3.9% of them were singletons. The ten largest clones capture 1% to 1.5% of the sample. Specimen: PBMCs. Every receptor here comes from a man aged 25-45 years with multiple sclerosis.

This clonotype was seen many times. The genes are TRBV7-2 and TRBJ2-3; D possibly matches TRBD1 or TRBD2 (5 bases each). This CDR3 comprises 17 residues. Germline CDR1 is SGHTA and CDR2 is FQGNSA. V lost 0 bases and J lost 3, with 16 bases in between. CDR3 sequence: CASSLAGPRRLTDTQYF. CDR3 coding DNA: TGTGCCAGCAGCTTAGCGGGACCGCGGCGCTTGACAGATACGCAGTATTTT.

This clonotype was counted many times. In nucleotides, the CDR3 is TGCAGTGCTTTGGAGGGCGGGGGGCAAGAGACCCAGTACTTC. This encodes CSALEGGGQETQYF. The V and J genes are TRBV20-1 and TRBJ2-5; 8 nucleotides line up with TRBD2. The CDR3 is 14 amino acids. CDR1 and CDR2 from the germline V gene are DFQATT and SNEGSKA (reference sequence). Losses at the gene ends were 5 bases for V and 2 bases for J; bases not matched to a gene: 7.

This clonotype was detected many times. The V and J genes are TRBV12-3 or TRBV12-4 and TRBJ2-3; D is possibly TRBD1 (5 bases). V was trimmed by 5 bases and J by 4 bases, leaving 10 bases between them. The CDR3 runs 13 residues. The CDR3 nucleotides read TGTGCCAGCAGTCCAGGGTCCCCAGATACGCAGTATTTT. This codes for CASSPGSPDTQYF.

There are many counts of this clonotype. The CDR3 coding sequence is TGTGCCAGCAGCCCCCTGCCGGGACAGAGCCAGAATGAGCAGTTCTTC. Its protein is CASSPLPGQSQNEQFF. The V and J genes are TRBV7-9 and TRBJ2-1; 7 positions agree with TRBD1. After removal of 5 bases from V and 7 bases from J, the junction contained 14 bases not matched to a gene. The CDR3 has 16 amino acids. Looked up from germline, CDR1 is SEHNR and CDR2 is FQNEAQ (reference sequence). Using reference TRBV7-9 and TRBJ2-1 for the parts outside the CDR3, the full variable domain is DTGVSQNPRHKITKRGQNVTFRCDPISEHNRLYWYRQTLGQGPEFLTYFQNEAQLEKSRLLSDRFSAERPKGSFSTLEIQRTEQGDSAMYLCASSPLPGQSQNEQFFGPGTRLTVL.

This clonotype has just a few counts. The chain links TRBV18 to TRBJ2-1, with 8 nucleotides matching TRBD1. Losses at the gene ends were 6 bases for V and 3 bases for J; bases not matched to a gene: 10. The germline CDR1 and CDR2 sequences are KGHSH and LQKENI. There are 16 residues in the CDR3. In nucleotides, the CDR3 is TGTGCCAGCTCCCCGCCGGGGGACAGGCTCTACAATGAGCAGTTCTTC. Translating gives CASSPPGDRLYNEQFF.

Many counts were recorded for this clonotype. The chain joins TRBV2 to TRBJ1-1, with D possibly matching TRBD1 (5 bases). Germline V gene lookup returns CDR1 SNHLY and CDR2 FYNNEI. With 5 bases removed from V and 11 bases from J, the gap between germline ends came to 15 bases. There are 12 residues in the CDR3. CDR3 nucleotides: TGTGCCAGCAGTAAGACCCCAGCAGGGGCTTTCTTT. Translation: CASSKTPAGAFF.

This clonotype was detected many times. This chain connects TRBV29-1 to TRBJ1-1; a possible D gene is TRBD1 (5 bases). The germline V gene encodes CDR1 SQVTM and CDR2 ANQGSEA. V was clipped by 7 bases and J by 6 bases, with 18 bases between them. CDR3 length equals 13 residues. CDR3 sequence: CSGGGFRYPEAFF. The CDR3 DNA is TGCAGCGGTGGGGGGTTCCGTTACCCTGAAGCTTTCTTT.

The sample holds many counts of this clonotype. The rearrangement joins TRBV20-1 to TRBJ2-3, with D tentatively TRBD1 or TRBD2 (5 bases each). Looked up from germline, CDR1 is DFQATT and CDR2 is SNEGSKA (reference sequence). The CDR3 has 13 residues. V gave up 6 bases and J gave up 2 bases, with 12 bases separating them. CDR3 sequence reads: CSAFQGTTDTQYF. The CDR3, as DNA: TGCAGTGCCTTTCAAGGGACCACAGATACGCAGTATTTT.

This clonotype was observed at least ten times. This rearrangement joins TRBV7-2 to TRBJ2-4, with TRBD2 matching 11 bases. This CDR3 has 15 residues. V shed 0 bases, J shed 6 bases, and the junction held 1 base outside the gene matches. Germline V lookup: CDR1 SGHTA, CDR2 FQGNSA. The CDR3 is CASSLASGGGNIQYF. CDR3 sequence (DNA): TGTGCCAGCAGCTTAGCTAGCGGGGGGGGAAACATTCAGTACTTC.

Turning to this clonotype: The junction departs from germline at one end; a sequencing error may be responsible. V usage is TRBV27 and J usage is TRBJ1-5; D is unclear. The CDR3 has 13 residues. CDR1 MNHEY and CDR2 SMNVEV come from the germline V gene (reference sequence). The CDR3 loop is CASSSGSNQPQNF. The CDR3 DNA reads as TGTGCCAGCAGTTCTGGTAGCAATCAGCCCCAGAATTTT.

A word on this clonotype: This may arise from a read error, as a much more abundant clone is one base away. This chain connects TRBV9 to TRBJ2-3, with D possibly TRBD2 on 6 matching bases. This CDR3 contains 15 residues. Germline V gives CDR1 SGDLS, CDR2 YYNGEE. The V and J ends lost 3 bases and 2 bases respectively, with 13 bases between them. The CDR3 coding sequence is TGTGCCAGCAGCGCTACGGGACTTACCACAGATACGCAGTATTTT. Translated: CASSATGLTTDTQYF.

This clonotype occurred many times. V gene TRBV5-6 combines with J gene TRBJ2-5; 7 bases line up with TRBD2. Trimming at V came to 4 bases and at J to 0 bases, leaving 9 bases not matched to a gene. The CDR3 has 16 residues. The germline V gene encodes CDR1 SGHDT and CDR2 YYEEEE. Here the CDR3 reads CASSPWEGTYQETQYF. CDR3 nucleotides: TGTGCCAGCAGCCCTTGGGAGGGAACGTACCAAGAGACCCAGTACTTC.

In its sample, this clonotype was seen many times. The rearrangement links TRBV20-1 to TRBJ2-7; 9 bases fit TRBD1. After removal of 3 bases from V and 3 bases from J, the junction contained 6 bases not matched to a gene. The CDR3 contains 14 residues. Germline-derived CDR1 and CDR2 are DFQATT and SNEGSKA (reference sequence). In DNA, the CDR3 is TGCAGTGCTAGTACAGGGACAGGGCTCTACGAGCAGTACTTC. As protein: CSASTGTGLYEQYF.

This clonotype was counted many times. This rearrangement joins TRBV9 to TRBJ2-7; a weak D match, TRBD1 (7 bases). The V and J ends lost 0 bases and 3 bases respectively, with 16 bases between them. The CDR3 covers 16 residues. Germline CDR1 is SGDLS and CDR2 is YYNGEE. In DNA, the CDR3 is TGTGCCAGCAGCGTAGGGTTGGAGGGGGCAGGCTACGAGCAGTACTTC. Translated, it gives CASSVGLEGAGYEQYF. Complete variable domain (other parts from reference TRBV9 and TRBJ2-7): DSGVTQTPKHLITATGQRVTLRCSPRSGDLSVYWYQQSLDQGLQFLIQYYNGEERAKGNILERFSAQQFPDLHSELNLSSLELGDSALYFCASSVGLEGAGYEQYFGPGTRLTVT.